This paragraph covers one T cell receptor (beta chain) sequence. What it binds is unknown. The germline gene is not matched at one end of the junction; a read error may be the cause. These data come from a study of T cell repertoires in cytomegalovirus infection. Study-level background: The authors used CMV epitopes that were HLA-C-restricted (recently identified) and HLA-B-restricted (well studied). Public signatures in TCR beta pointed to CMV infection and matching HLA type.

TCRdb used MiXCR to reprocess the reads, holding one entry per CDR3 protein. The table lists approximately 1,000,000 distinct CDR3 sequences, 25% to 40% of them singletons. CDR1 SGHVS and CDR2 FNYEAQ come from the germline V gene. This CDR3 has 15 residues. Study findings and constraints: The study found HLA-C-restricted CMV-specific TCR beta clonotypes dominating the ex vivo response.

Sequenced here: cultured CD8+ T cells from PBMCs, sampled from culture after CMV antigen stimulation. The chain uses TRBV7-6 and TRBJ2-3, with 7 bases aligning to TRBD2. This TCR came from a human donor in good health (CMV status not recorded). Some clones in this sample may be carry-over from other donors' samples. The CDR3 protein is CVSSRSSGYPDTQYF. CDR3 nucleotide sequence: TGTGTCAGCAGCCGCTCTAGCGGATACCCAGATACGCAGTATTTT.